The subject of this entry is one T cell receptor (beta chain). Its specific antigen is unknown. Base qualities are missing; no much larger clone stands one base away. Amplification of TCR beta CDR3 regions was carried out from RNA transcripts. The first round of RT-PCR for the TCR CDR3 was performed with the HTBI primer set and the Qiagen OneStep RT-PCR kit. Libraries were constructed in a second round of multiplex PCR, after which size selection and purification were carried out. Libraries were sequenced paired-end with 100 bp reads on an Illumina HiSeq2000. The paper's processing steps were these. SOAPnuke was used to process the raw data, with reads discarded if the reads contained adapters or uncalled bases, had a mean Phred below 15, or lacked an exact constant-primer or identifier match. High-quality paired reads were merged using COPE v1.2.5, and each unique nucleotide sequence was defined as a clonotype. MiTCR v1.1 was used to align clonotypes to the IMGT TRBV, TRBD and TRBJ reference segments. Only V-J combinations with frequency above 0.0001, covering roughly 99% of repertoires, were analysed. The TCS score was defined as the ratio of F50 (clonal expansion) to E x V (chaos), calculated using BLOSUM62-based TCRdist between CDR3 peptides within each V-J. Welch's t-statistics and random forest reduced roughly 530 V-J features to around 14, which were used in a naive Bayes classifier (R e1071). TCRdb reprocessed the public reads (quality trimming at Q25 with fastp, clone calling with MiXCR) and kept in-frame beta chains. All rows with the same CDR3 protein become a single entry with the most common DNA and genes. TCRdb, not the original authors, processed these V and J calls. The sample includes a few hundred thousand distinct CDR3 sequences, with about a sixth observed a single time. 2.5% to 4% of the sample is held by the ten biggest clonotypes.

The data were obtained in a study of T cells in Graves' hyperthyroidism and ophthalmopathy (dated by TCRdb to between 2019 and 2020). For the study in its entirety: Peripheral blood was sampled at the time of initial diagnosis, prior to any treatment. In addition, the study compared T-cell repertoires in thyroid tissue and in blood from roughly 6 Graves' hyperthyroidism patients. The paper describes TCR Vbeta CDR3 sequencing of about 140 peripheral blood samples, made up of fewer than 50 ophthalmopathy patients, roughly 75 hyperthyroidism patients and 17 progressor patients. An independent validation cohort of under 20 hyperthyroidism patients and 15 or so patients who later progressed to ophthalmopathy tested prospective prediction of ophthalmopathy. The 85 to 100 discovery patients were divided at random into training and test sets in a 7:3 ratio. TCR V-J signatures able to tell the groups apart were searched for in a discovery cohort of more than 90 patients, of whom roughly 42 had Graves' ophthalmopathy and roughly 59 had stable Graves' hyperthyroidism. After blood sampling, hyperthyroidism patients were treated with methimazole at a starting dose of 30 mg daily, and ophthalmopathy patients were treated with high-dose intravenous methylprednisolone. What the research found in general, with its limitations: A model built on a 13 V-J signature distinguished ophthalmopathy from stable hyperthyroidism, reaching around 88% sensitivity and 81% to 83% specificity in cross-validation and 80%/75% in testing. Blood samples also contained most of the expanded thyroid clonotypes (frequency above 0.001), which suggests that blood repertoires may reflect thyroid immune responses. No statistical method was used to set the sample size in advance, and investigators knew the group allocation. During validation, the model predicted progression to ophthalmopathy a median of about 6.5 months ahead of onset, with roughly 65% sensitivity and 72% to 80% specificity.

Ophthalmopathy patients had moderately to severely active disease, Clinical Activity Score of at least 3, NOSPECS grade of at least 4, and duration under 3 months. Patients with uncontrolled infections, other autoimmune diseases, pregnancy or lactation were excluded. Diagnoses were based on clinical symptoms, serum thyroxine and TRAb, thyroid ultrasound and orbital computed tomography. PBMCs were isolated from roughly 10 ml of fresh peripheral blood by Ficoll-Paque density gradient centrifugation. Trizol reagent was used to extract total RNA, and RNA quality was then checked on an Agilent 2100 Bioanalyzer. CDR1 and CDR2, per the germline V gene, are SGHTS and YDEGEE. V is clipped by 2 bases and J by 11 bases, and the sequence between their germline boundaries is 14 bases long. The CDR3 has 13 amino acids, counting the end cysteine and phenylalanine. This entry keeps only the CDR3 DNA: 39 bases, framed from base 1.

The V gene is TRBV5-8 and the J gene is TRBJ1-5; the D gene assignment is ambiguous. This sequence was found in a middle-aged woman with Graves' ophthalmopathy. Sequencing used blood. The base sequence is TGTGCCAGCAGCTTATTGGGCACCCAAGCCCAGCATTTT. Its protein product is CASSLLGTQAQHF.